This T cell receptor beta chain was captured in a study of CD8 T cells in ankylosing spondylitis. This clonotype was seen many times. A single record per CDR3 protein comes from TCRdb applying MiXCR to the 5' RACE reads. This table has about 130,000 distinct CDR3 sequences, about a tenth appearing once. Trimming removed 2 bases from V and 6 bases from J; junction bases left unmatched: 3. The CDR3 runs to 15 residues. Germline values: CDR1 MNHNS, CDR2 SASEGT. The sequence was collected from a male donor with ankylosing spondylitis or in good health (not recorded which). The chain uses TRBV6-1 and TRBJ2-2; 10 bases are a match to TRBD2. Source material: blood, either unsorted or a sorted T cell fraction (not recorded which). The CDR3 sequence is CASSESSGSPGELFF. CDR3 bases: TGTGCCAGCAGTGAATCTAGCGGGAGTCCCGGGGAGCTGTTTTTT.